The following is a T cell receptor (beta chain) sequence with its context. The data were produced by immunoSEQ multiplex PCR, yet TCRdb's version contains in-frame clones alone and is incomplete. This sample has some 74,000 clones, with roughly 88% found just once. These data belong to a study of OX40 agonist ivuxolimab in advanced cancers. Trimming took off 0 bases at V and 5 bases at J, with 16 bases between the two ends. Germline lookup yields CDR1 LNHNV and CDR2 YYDKDF (reference sequence). The CDR3 runs 17 residues. The chain couples TRBV15 to TRBJ2-2; possibly TRBD1 or TRBD2 for D (6 bases each). The input for sequencing was CD4+ or CD8+ T cells sorted from blood, taken in a trial of the OX40 agonist ivuxolimab. This sequence was found in an adult with an advanced solid tumor such as melanoma, head and neck, liver or kidney cancer. The DNA for the CDR3 is TGTGCCACCAGCAGAGATAACCCCGGGGGCAGGACCGGGGAGCTGTTTTTT. It is translated as CATSRDNPGGRTGELFF.